The next 7 T cell receptor beta chains were all read from a single sample in a study of T-cell reconstitution after alpha-beta-depleted transplantation in children. Unique molecular identifiers were used to barcode this TCRbeta library. Using its own MiXCR run on the PCR reads, TCRdb lists one record per CDR3 protein. Of approximately 400,000 distinct CDR3 sequences listed, about a tenth were seen once; the top ten hold approximately 5%. The specimen was PBMCs from the stem cell graft donor, collected from the stem cell graft. These receptors all stem from a human donor who donated a stem cell graft to a child with acute myeloid leukemia.

This clonotype has just a few counts. The chain joins TRBV6-1 to TRBJ2-3; perhaps D is TRBD1 or TRBD2 (5 bases each). V was shortened by 6 bases and J by 5 bases, with 18 bases between the two germline ends. This CDR3 is built from 15 residues. In germline, CDR1 is MNHNS, CDR2 SASEGT. CDR3 sequence reads: CASSPGAPLRDTQYF. CDR3 nucleotide sequence: TGTGCCAGCAGCCCCGGGGCCCCCTTGAGAGATACGCAGTATTTT.

This clonotype occurred a few times. This chain links TRBV11-2 with TRBJ2-2; 10 bases line up with TRBD1. The length of the CDR3 is 18 residues. The J segment lost 1 base and the V segment lost 0 bases, leaving 5 bases of the junction unmatched. The V gene's germline CDR1 is SGHAT and CDR2 FQNNGV. CDR3 DNA sequence: TGTGCCAGCAGCTTAGATGCCGGGACAGGGGAGAACACCGGGGAGCTGTTTTTT. Amino acid sequence: CASSLDAGTGENTGELFF. Complete variable domain (other parts from reference TRBV11-2 and TRBJ2-2): EAGVAQSPRYKIIEKRQSVAFWCNPISGHATLYWYQQILGQGPKLLIQFQNNGVVDDSQLPKDRFSAERLKGVDSTLKIQPAKLEDSAVYLCASSLDAGTGENTGELFFGEGSRLTVL.

This clonotype was recorded a few times. The rearrangement joins TRBV29-1 to TRBJ1-1; D may be TRBD1 (5 bases). CDR3 length equals 11 residues. Trimming shortened V by 8 bases and J by 7 bases, and 14 bases separated the two germline ends. Per germline, CDR1 SQVTM and CDR2 ANQGSEA. The DNA of the CDR3 is TGCAGCACTACTCTCGGGGGTGAAGCTTTCTTT. This encodes CSTTLGGEAFF. Looking up the rest from reference TRBV29-1 and TRBJ1-1 gives the full variable domain: SAVISQKPSRDICQRGTSLTIQCQVDSQVTMMFWYRQQPGQSLTLIATANQGSEATYESGFVIDKFPISRPNLTFSTLTVSNMSPEDSSIYLCSTTLGGEAFFGQGTRLTVV.

The table lists this clonotype with many counts. V is TRBV6-1 and J is TRBJ2-5, with D possibly being TRBD1 or TRBD2 (5 bases each). The V end was cut by 4 bases, the J end by 2 bases, with 11 bases between. There are 14 residues in the CDR3. Germline CDR1 is MNHNS and CDR2 is SASEGT. CDR3 sequence reads: CASSAGTAQETQYF. CDR3 bases: TGTGCCAGCAGTGCCGGGACCGCTCAAGAGACCCAGTACTTC.

V and J are TRBV10-3 and TRBJ2-7; D unresolved. The CDR3 sequence is 12 residues long. The germline gives CDR1 ENHRY, CDR2 SYGVKD. Between the trimmed V and J ends, which lost 0 bases and 5 bases, there was a span of 5 bases. The CDR3 protein is CAISESQHEQYF. The CDR3 DNA reads as TGTGCCATCAGTGAGTCACAGCACGAGCAGTACTTC.

To note about this clonotype: Given a much more abundant clone one base away, this may be a read error. This rearrangement joins TRBV20-1 to TRBJ1-1, with D possibly matching TRBD1 (5 bases). Between the trimmed V and J ends, which lost 6 bases and 4 bases, there was a span of 18 bases. Germline lookup yields CDR1 DFQATT and CDR2 SNEGSKA (reference sequence). This CDR3 contains 14 residues. The CDR3 spells CSAQHPGGVTEAFF. CDR3 nucleotide sequence: TGCAGTGCCCAACATCCGGGAGGGGTCACTGAAGCTTTCTTT.

The chain employs TRBV4-1 and TRBJ2-3, with D possibly being TRBD1 or TRBD2 (6 bases each). V lost 0 bases, J lost 3 bases, and 16 bases lay in between. The length of the CDR3 is 17 residues. CDR1 is MGHRA, CDR2 YSYEKL, per germline. CDR3 sequence reads: CASSQDRGQGRTDTQYF. In DNA form, the CDR3 reads TGCGCCAGCAGCCAAGATCGGGGGCAGGGGCGGACAGATACGCAGTATTTT.